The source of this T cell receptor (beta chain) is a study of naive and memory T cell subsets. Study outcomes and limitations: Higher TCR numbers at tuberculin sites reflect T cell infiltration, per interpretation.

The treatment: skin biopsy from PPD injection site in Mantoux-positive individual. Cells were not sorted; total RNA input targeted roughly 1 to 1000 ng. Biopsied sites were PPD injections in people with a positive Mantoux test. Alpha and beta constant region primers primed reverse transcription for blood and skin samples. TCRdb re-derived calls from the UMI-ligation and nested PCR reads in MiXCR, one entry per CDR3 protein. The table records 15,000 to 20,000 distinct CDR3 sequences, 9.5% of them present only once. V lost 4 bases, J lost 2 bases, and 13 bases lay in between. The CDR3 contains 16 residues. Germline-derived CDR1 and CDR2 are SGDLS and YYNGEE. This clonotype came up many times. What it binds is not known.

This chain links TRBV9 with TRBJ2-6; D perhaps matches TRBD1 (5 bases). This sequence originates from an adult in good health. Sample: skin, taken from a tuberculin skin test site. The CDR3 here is CASSTRTGAGANVLTF. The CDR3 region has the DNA TGTGCCAGCAGCACCCGTACAGGAGCTGGGGCCAACGTCCTGACTTTC.